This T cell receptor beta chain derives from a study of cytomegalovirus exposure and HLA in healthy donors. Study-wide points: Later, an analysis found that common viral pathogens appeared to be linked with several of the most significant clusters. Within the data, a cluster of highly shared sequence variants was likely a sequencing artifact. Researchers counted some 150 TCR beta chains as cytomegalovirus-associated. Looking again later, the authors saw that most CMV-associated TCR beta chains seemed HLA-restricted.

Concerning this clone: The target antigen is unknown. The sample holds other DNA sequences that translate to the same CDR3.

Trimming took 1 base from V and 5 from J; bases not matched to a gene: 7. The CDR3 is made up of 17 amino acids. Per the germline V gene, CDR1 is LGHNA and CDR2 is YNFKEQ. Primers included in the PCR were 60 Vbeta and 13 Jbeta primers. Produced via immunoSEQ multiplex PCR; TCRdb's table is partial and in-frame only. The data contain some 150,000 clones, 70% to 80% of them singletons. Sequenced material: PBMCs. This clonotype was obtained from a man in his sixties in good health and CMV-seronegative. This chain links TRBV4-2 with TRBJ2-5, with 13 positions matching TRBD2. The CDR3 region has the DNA TGTGCCAGCAGCCAAGGAACTAGCGGGGGGGCCGGGGAGACCCAGTACTTC. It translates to CASSQGTSGGAGETQYF.